This T cell receptor (beta chain) originates from a study of CD8+ T cells in alopecia areata. For the study at large: Donor skin was harvested from 6-12-month-old C3H/HeJ mice with spontaneous alopecia and grafted onto roughly 7-10-week-old female C3H/HeJ recipients.

The study, taken as a whole, reports: Alopecia totalis/universalis scalp especially showed more expanded CD8+ clones than normal scalp. Sharing of TCRs across patients appeared less clear than in mice, possibly for HLA-related reasons.

The sequencing template was cDNA reverse transcribed from extracted RNA. The data were produced by immunoSEQ multiplex PCR, yet TCRdb's version contains in-frame clones alone and is incomplete. This sample has approximately 110,000 clones and no singletons, with around 20% in the ten largest. The table lists this clone with a few counts. Antigen unknown. Gene and germline names: mouse. The read falls 4 residues short of the CDR3 end, and the missing part is taken from the germline J gene. The CDR3 loop spans 14 amino acids. CDR1 NNHDY and CDR2 SYVADS come from the germline V gene. The sequencing sample was made of lesional skin. This receptor was identified in a C3H/HeJ mouse with alopecia areata. As its MHC haplotype, the strain has H2-k. The chain combines TRBV13-3 with TRBJ2-7; 10 bases agree with TRBD2. CDR3 sequence reads: CASSPLGGRDEQYF. CDR3 bases read: TGTGCCAGCAGTCCTCTGGGGGGGCGGGAT.